This is a list of T cell receptor beta chains from one sample in a study of cytomegalovirus exposure and HLA in healthy donors. The data were produced by immunoSEQ multiplex PCR, yet TCRdb's version contains in-frame clones alone and is incomplete. The sample carries roughly 130,000 clones, 79% recorded once. The sample comprised PBMCs. These receptors were collected from a man in his late teens or twenties in good health and CMV-seronegative. The CDR3 runs from the conserved cysteine through the conserved F or W. D genes are given only for firm matches. A clone size is listed for some rows: how often the clone was seen (once, few, many), or a class if it is expanded.

clone size: .
V gene: TRBV28
D gene: .
J gene: TRBJ2-7
CDR3 protein: CASSLGLSYEQYF
CDR3 DNA: TGTGCCAGCAGTTTAGGACTAAGCTACGAGCAGTACTTC

clone size: .
V gene: TRBV27
D gene: TRBD1
J gene: TRBJ1-1
CDR3 protein: CASSLGDRMGEAFF
CDR3 DNA: TGTGCCAGCAGTTTGGGGGACAGGATGGGTGAAGCTTTCTTT

clone size: .
V gene: TRBV5-1
D gene: .
J gene: TRBJ2-2
CDR3 protein: CASSLAWGDLAGELFF
CDR3 DNA: TGCGCCAGCAGCCTGGCCTGGGGGGACTTAGCCGGGGAGCTGTTTTTT

clone size: .
V gene: TRBV4-2
D gene: TRBD2
J gene: TRBJ2-2
CDR3 protein: CASSQQAPLAGGAGELFF
CDR3 DNA: TGTGCCAGCAGCCAACAGGCGCCCCTAGCGGGGGGGGCCGGGGAGCTGTTTTTT

clone size: once
V gene: TRBV19
D gene: TRBD1
J gene: TRBJ1-1
CDR3 protein: CASSTRGQGRTEAFF
CDR3 DNA: TGTGCCAGTAGTACCCGAGGACAGGGAAGGACTGAAGCTTTCTTT

clone size: few
V gene: TRBV6-5
D gene: .
J gene: TRBJ1-4
CDR3 protein: CASSSTGKHEKLFF
CDR3 DNA: TGTGCCAGCAGCTCAACAGGGAAGCATGAAAAACTGTTTTTT

clone size: .
V gene: TRBV28
D gene: .
J gene: TRBJ2-5
CDR3 protein: CASSFGTSFQETQYF
CDR3 DNA: TGTGCCAGCAGTTTCGGAACTAGCTTTCAAGAGACCCAGTACTTC

clone size: .
V gene: TRBV19
D gene: TRBD1
J gene: TRBJ1-5
CDR3 protein: CASSIDRGRRPQHF
CDR3 DNA: TGTGCCAGTAGTATCGACAGGGGGCGGAGGCCCCAGCATTTT

clone size: .
V gene: TRBV19
D gene: TRBD1
J gene: TRBJ2-2
CDR3 protein: CASSGQGTGGELFF
CDR3 DNA: TGTGCCAGTAGTGGACAGGGGACGGGCGGGGAGCTGTTTTTT

clone size: .
V gene: TRBV11-3
D gene: TRBD1
J gene: TRBJ2-7
CDR3 protein: CASSDRGTYEQYF
CDR3 DNA: TGTGCCAGCAGCGACAGGGGCACCTACGAGCAGTACTTC

clone size: .
V gene: TRBV5-1
D gene: .
J gene: TRBJ2-1
CDR3 protein: CASSLLGSGGANEQFF
CDR3 DNA: TGCGCCAGCAGCTTGCTCGGTAGCGGAGGGGCGAATGAGCAGTTCTTC

clone size: .
V gene: TRBV19
D gene: .
J gene: TRBJ1-1
CDR3 protein: CASIWRNNMNTEAFF
CDR3 DNA: TGTGCCAGTATTTGGAGGAACAATATGAACACTGAAGCTTTCTTT

clone size: .
V gene: TRBV11-2
D gene: TRBD2
J gene: TRBJ2-2
CDR3 protein: CASSLANLAGGELFF
CDR3 DNA: TGTGCCAGCAGCTTGGCAAATCTAGCGGGAGGGGAGCTGTTTTTT

clone size: .
V gene: TRBV7-2
D gene: .
J gene: TRBJ2-1
CDR3 protein: CASSLGSGGGANEQFF
CDR3 DNA: TGTGCCAGCAGCTTAGGGAGTGGCGGGGGCGCAAATGAGCAGTTCTTC

clone size: .
V gene: TRBV6-1
D gene: .
J gene: TRBJ2-7
CDR3 protein: CASSHRDFEQYF
CDR3 DNA: TGTGCCAGCAGTCATCGGGACTTTGAGCAGTACTTC

clone size: .
V gene: TRBV9
D gene: .
J gene: TRBJ1-1
CDR3 protein: CASRAQGSSDTEAFF
CDR3 DNA: TGTGCCAGCAGAGCACAGGGTTCTTCAGACACTGAAGCTTTCTTT

clone size: .
V gene: TRBV28
D gene: TRBD1
J gene: TRBJ2-7
CDR3 protein: CASRTGQSTTYEQYF
CDR3 DNA: TGTGCCAGCAGGACGGGACAGTCCACTACCTACGAGCAGTACTTC

clone size: .
V gene: TRBV28
D gene: .
J gene: TRBJ1-5
CDR3 protein: CASRPGLRTNSNQPQHF
CDR3 DNA: TGTGCCAGCAGGCCGGGACTCAGAACAAATAGCAATCAGCCCCAGCATTTT

clone size: once
V gene: TRBV5-1
D gene: .
J gene: TRBJ2-2
CDR3 protein: CASSRAPGMNTGELFF
CDR3 DNA: TGCGCCAGCAGTCGTGCTCCAGGGATGAACACCGGGGAGCTGTTTTTT

clone size: .
V gene: TRBV14
D gene: .
J gene: TRBJ2-1
CDR3 protein: CASSRVSGLTGYNEQFF
CDR3 DNA: TGTGCCAGCAGCAGAGTTTCGGGACTCACGGGATACAATGAGCAGTTCTTC

clone size: few
V gene: TRBV28
D gene: .
J gene: TRBJ2-1
CDR3 protein: CASRLDYYNEQFF
CDR3 DNA: TGTGCCAGCAGGCTGGACTACTACAATGAGCAGTTCTTC

clone size: .
V gene: TRBV6-5
D gene: .
J gene: TRBJ2-5
CDR3 protein: CASSRGMRETQYF
CDR3 DNA: TGTGCCAGCAGTCGGGGGATGCGGGAGACCCAGTACTTC

clone size: .
V gene: TRBV2
D gene: .
J gene: TRBJ2-7
CDR3 protein: CASSDRKHEQYF
CDR3 DNA: TGTGCCAGCAGTGACAGGAAACACGAGCAGTACTTC

clone size: .
V gene: TRBV6-5
D gene: TRBD1
J gene: TRBJ1-4
CDR3 protein: CASSRTGINEKLFF
CDR3 DNA: TGTGCCAGCAGTCGGACAGGGATTAATGAAAAACTGTTTTTT

clone size: .
V gene: TRBV28
D gene: TRBD2
J gene: TRBJ2-7
CDR3 protein: CASRGGRNYEQYF
CDR3 DNA: TGTGCCAGCCGCGGGGGGAGGAACTACGAGCAGTACTTC

clone size: once
V gene: TRBV30
D gene: TRBD2
J gene: TRBJ2-1
CDR3 protein: CAWSVLGLAEGSYNEQFF
CDR3 DNA: TGTGCCTGGAGTGTATTGGGTCTAGCGGAGGGCTCCTACAATGAGCAGTTCTTC

clone size: .
V gene: TRBV6-5
D gene: TRBD1
J gene: TRBJ2-5
CDR3 protein: CASRGQQVKETQYF
CDR3 DNA: TGTGCCAGCAGGGGACAGCAAGTAAAAGAGACCCAGTACTTC

clone size: .
V gene: TRBV5-6
D gene: TRBD1
J gene: TRBJ2-7
CDR3 protein: CASSHGTDYEQYF
CDR3 DNA: TGTGCCAGCAGCCATGGGACAGACTACGAGCAGTACTTC

clone size: .
V gene: TRBV6-4
D gene: TRBD1
J gene: TRBJ1-2
CDR3 protein: CASSDTGDGYTF
CDR3 DNA: TGTGCCAGCAGTGACACAGGGGACGGCTACACCTTC

clone size: .
V gene: TRBV7-9
D gene: .
J gene: TRBJ2-2
CDR3 protein: CASSLAPVTGELFF
CDR3 DNA: TGTGCCAGCAGCTTAGCGCCAGTAACCGGGGAGCTGTTTTTT

clone size: .
V gene: TRBV4-1
D gene: .
J gene: TRBJ1-5
CDR3 protein: CASSQSSSRDYQPQHF
CDR3 DNA: TGCGCCAGCAGCCAATCTAGCTCCCGTGACTATCAGCCCCAGCATTTT

clone size: .
V gene: TRBV30
D gene: TRBD2
J gene: TRBJ2-3
CDR3 protein: CAWSVPSGIRDTQYF
CDR3 DNA: TGTGCCTGGAGTGTCCCTAGCGGGATCAGAGATACGCAGTATTTT

clone size: .
V gene: TRBV2
D gene: .
J gene: TRBJ2-2
CDR3 protein: CASSEILADTGELFF
CDR3 DNA: TGTGCCAGCAGTGAAATACTAGCCGACACCGGGGAGCTGTTTTTT

clone size: .
V gene: TRBV2
D gene: TRBD2
J gene: TRBJ2-1
CDR3 protein: CASSYKGLAYNEQFF
CDR3 DNA: TGTGCCAGCAGTTATAAGGGACTAGCCTACAATGAGCAGTTCTTC

clone size: .
V gene: TRBV28
D gene: .
J gene: TRBJ1-1
CDR3 protein: CASSFGGLNTEAFF
CDR3 DNA: TGTGCCAGCAGTTTCGGGGGATTGAACACTGAAGCTTTCTTT

clone size: .
V gene: TRBV7-9
D gene: .
J gene: TRBJ2-7
CDR3 protein: CASSLVLSGSYEQYF
CDR3 DNA: TGTGCCAGCAGCTTAGTGTTGAGTGGCTCCTACGAGCAGTACTTC

clone size: once
V gene: TRBV9
D gene: TRBD1
J gene: TRBJ1-1
CDR3 protein: CASSMTGTYTEAFF
CDR3 DNA: TGTGCCAGCAGCATGACAGGGACCTACACTGAAGCTTTCTTT

clone size: .
V gene: TRBV10-3
D gene: TRBD1
J gene: TRBJ1-6
CDR3 protein: CAIRRTGDSPLHF
CDR3 DNA: TGTGCCATCAGAAGGACAGGGGATTCACCCCTCCACTTT

clone size: .
V gene: TRBV5-1
D gene: TRBD2
J gene: TRBJ2-1
CDR3 protein: CASSVEGLENNEQFF
CDR3 DNA: TGCGCCAGCAGCGTGGAGGGACTAGAAAACAATGAGCAGTTCTTC

clone size: few
V gene: TRBV10-3
D gene: TRBD1
J gene: TRBJ1-1
CDR3 protein: CAISESRNRGGTEAFF
CDR3 DNA: TGTGCCATCAGTGAGTCTAGGAACAGGGGTGGCACTGAAGCTTTCTTT

clone size: .
V gene: TRBV10-3
D gene: TRBD2
J gene: TRBJ2-1
CDR3 protein: CAIASGRGDEQFF
CDR3 DNA: TGTGCCATCGCTAGCGGGAGGGGGGATGAGCAGTTCTTC

clone size: .
V gene: TRBV28
D gene: TRBD2
J gene: TRBJ2-5
CDR3 protein: CASSTTTSGILETQYF
CDR3 DNA: TGTGCCAGCAGCACAACAACTAGCGGGATATTGGAGACCCAGTACTTC

clone size: .
V gene: TRBV5-1
D gene: TRBD2
J gene: TRBJ2-7
CDR3 protein: CASSQGTSLTYEQYF
CDR3 DNA: TGCGCCAGCAGCCAAGGGACTAGCCTTACCTACGAGCAGTACTTC

clone size: .
V gene: TRBV5-1
D gene: .
J gene: TRBJ2-2
CDR3 protein: CASSPQAGTGELFF
CDR3 DNA: TGCGCCAGCAGCCCCCAGGCTGGCACCGGGGAGCTGTTTTTT

clone size: .
V gene: TRBV27
D gene: TRBD1
J gene: TRBJ2-7
CDR3 protein: CASSLVGQAYEQYF
CDR3 DNA: TGTGCCAGCAGTTTAGTAGGACAGGCCTACGAGCAGTACTTC

clone size: .
V gene: TRBV25-1
D gene: .
J gene: TRBJ2-3
CDR3 protein: CASSWRRGSDTQYF
CDR3 DNA: TGTGCCAGCAGTTGGCGTCGGGGGTCAGATACGCAGTATTTT

clone size: .
V gene: TRBV28
D gene: .
J gene: TRBJ1-2
CDR3 protein: CASSLTPNRFGRNYGYTF
CDR3 DNA: TGTGCCAGCAGTTTAACACCGAACCGTTTTGGTCGAAACTATGGCTACACCTTC

clone size: few
V gene: TRBV6-5
D gene: .
J gene: TRBJ1-1
CDR3 protein: CASRADRSYTEAFF
CDR3 DNA: TGTGCCAGCAGAGCTGACAGGAGTTACACTGAAGCTTTCTTT

clone size: .
V gene: TRBV2
D gene: TRBD2
J gene: TRBJ2-7
CDR3 protein: CANHGLAGDYEQYF
CDR3 DNA: TGTGCCAACCACGGACTAGCGGGAGATTACGAGCAGTACTTC

clone size: .
V gene: TRBV19
D gene: .
J gene: TRBJ2-1
CDR3 protein: CASSIGAGTGSYNEQFF
CDR3 DNA: TGTGCCAGTAGTATTGGTGCGGGGACGGGCTCCTACAATGAGCAGTTCTTC

clone size: .
V gene: TRBV28
D gene: .
J gene: TRBJ1-1
CDR3 protein: CASSSGEGFTEAFF
CDR3 DNA: TGTGCCAGCAGTTCGGGGGAAGGTTTTACTGAAGCTTTCTTT

clone size: .
V gene: TRBV21-1
D gene: .
J gene: TRBJ2-1
CDR3 protein: CASSTPRGQREKVCNEQFF
CDR3 DNA: TGTGCCAGCAGCACCCCAAGGGGTCAGCGGGAGAAGGTCTGCAATGAGCAGTTCTTC

clone size: .
V gene: TRBV7-9
D gene: TRBD1
J gene: TRBJ2-2
CDR3 protein: CASSLEGRGYTGELFF
CDR3 DNA: TGTGCCAGCAGCTTAGAGGGCAGGGGGTACACCGGGGAGCTGTTTTTT

clone size: once
V gene: TRBV7-2
D gene: .
J gene: TRBJ2-1
CDR3 protein: CASSSRGRSSYNEQFF
CDR3 DNA: TGTGCCAGCAGCTCCCGTGGTAGAAGCTCCTACAATGAGCAGTTCTTC

clone size: .
V gene: TRBV10-3
D gene: .
J gene: TRBJ1-5
CDR3 protein: CAISAGNRPQHF
CDR3 DNA: TGTGCCATCAGTGCAGGGAATCGGCCCCAGCATTTT

clone size: .
V gene: TRBV28
D gene: TRBD1
J gene: TRBJ2-7
CDR3 protein: CASSLSGQGSYEQYF
CDR3 DNA: TGTGCCAGCAGTTTATCGGGACAGGGATCCTACGAGCAGTACTTC

clone size: .
V gene: TRBV6-5
D gene: TRBD1
J gene: TRBJ1-2
CDR3 protein: CASSYSDRDYGYTF
CDR3 DNA: TGTGCCAGCAGTTATTCCGACAGGGACTATGGCTACACCTTC

clone size: .
V gene: TRBV11-1
D gene: .
J gene: TRBJ2-2
CDR3 protein: CASSATRTNTGELFF
CDR3 DNA: TGTGCCAGCAGCGCCACTAGGACGAACACCGGGGAGCTGTTTTTT